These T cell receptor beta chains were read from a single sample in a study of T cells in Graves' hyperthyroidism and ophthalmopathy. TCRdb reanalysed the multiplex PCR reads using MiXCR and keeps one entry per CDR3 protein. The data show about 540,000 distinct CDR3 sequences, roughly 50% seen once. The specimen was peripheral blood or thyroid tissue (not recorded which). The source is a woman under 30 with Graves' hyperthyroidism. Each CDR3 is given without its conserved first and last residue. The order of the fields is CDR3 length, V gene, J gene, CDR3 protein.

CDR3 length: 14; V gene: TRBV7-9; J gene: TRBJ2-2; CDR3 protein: ASSLLDRPNAGELF
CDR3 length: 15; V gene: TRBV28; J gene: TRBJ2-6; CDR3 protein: ASSLQSGISGANVLT
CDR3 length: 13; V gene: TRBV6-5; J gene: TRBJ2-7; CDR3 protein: ASSPLPGSSYEQY
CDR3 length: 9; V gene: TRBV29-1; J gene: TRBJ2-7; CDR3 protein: SVSGPDEQY
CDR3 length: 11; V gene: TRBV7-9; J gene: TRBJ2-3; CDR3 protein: ASSQMGQGSQY
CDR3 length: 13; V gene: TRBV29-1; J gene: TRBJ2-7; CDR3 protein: SVRGLAGDNAEQY
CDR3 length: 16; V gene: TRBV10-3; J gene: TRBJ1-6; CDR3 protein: AISESVQGGGGRSPLH
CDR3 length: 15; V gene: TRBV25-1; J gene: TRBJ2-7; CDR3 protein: ASSEVGRQGAVYEQY
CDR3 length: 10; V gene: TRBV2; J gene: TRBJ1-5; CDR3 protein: ASGGTGMPQH
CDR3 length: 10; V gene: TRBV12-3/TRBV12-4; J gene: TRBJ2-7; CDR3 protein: ASSFLQFEQY
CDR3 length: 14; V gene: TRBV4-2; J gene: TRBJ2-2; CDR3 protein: ASSQSSPLNTGELF
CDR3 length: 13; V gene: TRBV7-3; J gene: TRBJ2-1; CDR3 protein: ASSALAGLYNEQF
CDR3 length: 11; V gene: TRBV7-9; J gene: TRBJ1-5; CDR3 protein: ASSLAADSYEH
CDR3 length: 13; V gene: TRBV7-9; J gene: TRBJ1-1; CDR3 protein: ASSFVGGMNTEAF
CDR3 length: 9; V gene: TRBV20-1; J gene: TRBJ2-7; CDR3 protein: SAAPGGEQY
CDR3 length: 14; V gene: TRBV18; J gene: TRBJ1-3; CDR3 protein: ASSPQSGTSGNTIY
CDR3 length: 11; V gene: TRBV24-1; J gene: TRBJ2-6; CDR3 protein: ATSDAGANVLT
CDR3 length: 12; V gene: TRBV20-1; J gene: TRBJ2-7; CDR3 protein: SASTPSGSHEQY
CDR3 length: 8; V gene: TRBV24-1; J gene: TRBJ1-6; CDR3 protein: ATRRSPLH
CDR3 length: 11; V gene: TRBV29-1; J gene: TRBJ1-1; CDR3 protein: SVALGADTEAF
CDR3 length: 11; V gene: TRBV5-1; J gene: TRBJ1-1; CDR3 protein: ASSFGGLLEAF
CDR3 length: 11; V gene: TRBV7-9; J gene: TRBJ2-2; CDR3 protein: ASSRRKTGELF
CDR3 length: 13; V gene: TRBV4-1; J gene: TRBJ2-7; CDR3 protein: ASSQGGLAGYEQY
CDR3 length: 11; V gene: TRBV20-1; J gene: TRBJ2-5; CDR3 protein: SASPSGRETQY
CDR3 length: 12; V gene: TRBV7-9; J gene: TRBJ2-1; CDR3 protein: ASSLALLENEQF
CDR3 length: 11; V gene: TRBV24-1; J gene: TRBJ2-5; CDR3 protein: ASAGTRQETQY
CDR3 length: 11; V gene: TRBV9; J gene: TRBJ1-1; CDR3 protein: ASSGQENTEAF
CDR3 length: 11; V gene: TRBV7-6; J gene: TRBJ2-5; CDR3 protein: ASSPFVADTQY
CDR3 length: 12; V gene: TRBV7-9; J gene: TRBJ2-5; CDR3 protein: ASSILGNQETQY
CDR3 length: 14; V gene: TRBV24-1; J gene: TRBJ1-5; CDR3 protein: ATSDPTGGSNQPQH
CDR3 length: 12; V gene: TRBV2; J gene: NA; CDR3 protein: ASSQDRATDTQY